Shown below are 7 T cell receptor beta chains from a single sample sequenced in a study of blood T cells in healthy people across ages. Then a second PCR, running roughly 6 to 12 cycles, was carried out with a sample-barcoded 5' primer and a J-beta primer mix. TCRdb passed the 5' RACE reads through MiXCR, listing each CDR3 protein once. The profile covers about 770,000 distinct CDR3 sequences, with under 45% appearing a single time and about a fifth taken by the ten largest. Sequencing was carried out using blood. These receptors were obtained from a man between 60 and 75 years old in good health.

V is TRBV5-1 and J is TRBJ2-5; TRBD2 might be the D (6 bases). V was cut by 5 bases and J by 4 bases, with 18 bases left in between. The germline CDR1 and CDR2 sequences are SGHRS and YFSETQ. The CDR3 spans 15 residues. The CDR3 spells CASSGGASVAETQYF. For the CDR3, the DNA is TGCGCCAGCAGTGGTGGGGCTAGCGTCGCAGAGACCCAGTACTTC.

CDR3 nucleotides: TGTGCCAGCAGTGACGCTAGCGGGGGAATTGAGCAGTTCTTC. This encodes CASSDASGGIEQFF. V gene TRBV6-2 or TRBV6-3 combines with J gene TRBJ2-1; the match to TRBD2 covers 10 bases. V gave up 5 bases and J gave up 9 bases; unmatched junction bases: 7. Looked up from germline, CDR1 is MNHEY and CDR2 is SVGEGT. This CDR3 spans 14 amino acids.

Concerning this clonotype: One end of the junction is discordant with germline, which a read error may explain. This chain uses TRBV20-1 with TRBJ2-5; D is undetermined. The CDR3 consists of 9 residues. The V gene's germline CDR1 is DFQATT and CDR2 SNEGSKA (reference sequence). CDR3 amino acids: CRAKETQYF. The DNA of the CDR3 is TGCAGGGCTAAAGAGACCCAGTACTTC.

This clonotype was seen many times. The V and J genes are TRBV7-9 and TRBJ2-5; D gene unclear. V lost 5 bases and J lost 7, with 11 bases in between. Germline assignment: CDR1 SEHNR and CDR2 FQNEAQ (reference sequence). This CDR3 contains 12 residues. For the CDR3, the DNA is TGTGCCAGCAGCCGCGACGGGTGGACCCAGTACTTC. It encodes CASSRDGWTQYF.

V is TRBV24-1 and J is TRBJ2-1; D is possibly TRBD1 or TRBD2 (5 bases each). Germline V lookup: CDR1 KGHDR, CDR2 SFDVKD. The CDR3 spans 14 residues. Trimming shortened V by 4 bases and J by 10 bases, and 16 bases separated the two germline ends. The CDR3 spells CATSDSGTLEEQFF. The CDR3 nucleotides are TGTGCCACCAGTGACAGTGGGACCCTGGAGGAGCAGTTCTTC.

This clonotype was seen only a few times. DNA for the CDR3: TGCAGTGCTAGAGGAGGCAGGGCGATGACAGATACGCAGTATTTT. Amino acid sequence: CSARGGRAMTDTQYF. The chain recombines TRBV20-1 with TRBJ2-3; a weak D match, TRBD1 (5 bases). This CDR3 has 15 residues. Trimming shortened V by 1 base and J by 3 bases, and 14 bases separated the two germline ends. Per germline, CDR1 DFQATT and CDR2 SNEGSKA (reference sequence).

This clonotype was counted at least ten times. The chain combines TRBV4-2 with TRBJ1-1; D possibly corresponds to TRBD1 (6 bases). The CDR3 has 14 amino acids. The germline V gene has CDR1 LGHNA and CDR2 YNFKEQ. V was shortened by 1 base and J by 3 bases, with 9 bases between the two germline ends. The chain's CDR3 is CASSQVGADTEAFF. In DNA, the CDR3 is TGTGCCAGCAGCCAAGTGGGGGCAGACACTGAAGCTTTCTTT.